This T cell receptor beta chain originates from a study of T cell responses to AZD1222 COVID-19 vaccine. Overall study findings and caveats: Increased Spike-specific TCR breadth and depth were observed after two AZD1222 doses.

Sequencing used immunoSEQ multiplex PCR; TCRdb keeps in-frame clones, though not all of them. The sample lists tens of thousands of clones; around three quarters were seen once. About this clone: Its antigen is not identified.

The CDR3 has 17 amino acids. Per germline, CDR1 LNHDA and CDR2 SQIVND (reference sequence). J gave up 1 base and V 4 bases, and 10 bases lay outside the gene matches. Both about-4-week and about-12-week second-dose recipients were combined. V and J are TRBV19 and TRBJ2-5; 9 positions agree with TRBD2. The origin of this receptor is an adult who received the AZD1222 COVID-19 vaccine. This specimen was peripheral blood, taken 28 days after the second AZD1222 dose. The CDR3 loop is CASSKSPLAGLQETQYF. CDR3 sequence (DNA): TGTGCCAGTAGTAAATCCCCCCTAGCGGGGCTCCAAGAGACCCAGTACTTC.